This TCR beta chain came from a study of blood T cell repertoires in COVID-19. The overall study: The study drew acute and convalescent COVID-19 samples from the United States, Italy and Spain. Nucleic acid was either cDNA or gDNA, and it came from T cells, B-cell-depleted T cells, or PBMCs.

During active infection, Seattle patients enrolled and were then monitored through disease. The protocol was immunoSEQ multiplex PCR, while the TCRdb copy is restricted to in-frame clones and leaves out a portion. This table holds some 140,000 clones, around 82% found once. Sample: peripheral blood. This receptor was taken from a man in his sixties with COVID-19, enrolled during active disease.

The CDR3 here is CASLTPGGPNQPQHF. CDR3 sequence (DNA): TGTGCCAGCCTCACCCCAGGAGGACCCAATCAGCCCCAGCATTTT. The J gene is TRBJ1-5, the V gene TRBV28; D unresolved. The germline V and J ends were trimmed by 8 bases and 3 bases, with 17 bases remaining between them. Germline lookup yields CDR1 MDHEN and CDR2 SYDVKM. CDR3 length: 15 residues.